The 17 T cell receptor beta chains listed next were all sequenced from one sample in a study of T cells after yellow fever vaccination. TCRdb ran MiXCR on the 5' RACE reads and lists one entry per CDR3 protein. The sample has around 340,000 distinct CDR3 sequences; approximately 9% are singletons. The specimen comprised PBMCs, sampled on the day of the first yellow fever vaccination. Receptor source: a man aged 18-30 years who received the YFV17D yellow fever vaccine.

This clonotype was detected once. The chain recombines TRBV3-1 with TRBJ1-1; no definite D call. Germline CDR1 LGHDT, CDR2 YNNKEL (reference sequence). Trimming shortened V by 3 bases and J by 5 bases, and 13 bases separated the two germline ends. The CDR3 covers 14 residues. The CDR3 sequence: CASSQQVPWTEAFF. As DNA, the CDR3 is TGTGCCAGCAGCCAGCAGGTCCCCTGGACTGAAGCTTTCTTT. Together with reference TRBV3-1 and TRBJ1-1, the CDR3 gives the full variable domain: DTAVSQTPKYLVTQMGNDKSIKCEQNLGHDTMYWYKQDSKKFLKIMFSYNNKELIINETVPNRFSPKSPDKAHLNLHINSLELGDSAVYFCASSQQVPWTEAFFGQGTRLTVV.

This clonotype was recorded at least ten times. V and J are TRBV3-1 and TRBJ1-4; TRBD1 matches 9 bases. J gave up 7 bases and V 4 bases, and 4 bases lay outside the gene matches. The CDR3 has 14 amino acids. CDR1 is LGHDT and CDR2 is YNNKEL in the germline V gene (reference sequence). The CDR3 bases are TGTGCCAGCAGCCTGGGACAGGGTGGTGAAAAACTGTTTTTT. It codes for CASSLGQGGEKLFF.

The gene calls are TRBV6-1 and TRBJ2-3; D is uncertain. The CDR3 has 10 amino acids. Germline CDR1 is MNHNS and CDR2 is SASEGT. V was clipped by 6 bases and J by 7 bases, with 5 bases between them. CDR3 in DNA: TGTGCCAGCAGGGCATATACGCAGTATTTT. This translates into CASRAYTQYF.

The chain employs TRBV5-5 and TRBJ2-1; no clear D gene. CDR1 and CDR2 (germline): SGHKS, YYEKEE (reference sequence). The length of the CDR3 is 16 residues. V gave up 0 bases and J gave up 2 bases, with 12 bases separating them. CDR3 in amino acids: CASSLARIGTYNEQFF. The CDR3 DNA is TGTGCCAGCAGCTTGGCCAGGATAGGAACCTACAATGAGCAGTTCTTC.

This clonotype was observed a handful of times. V usage is TRBV7-2 and J usage is TRBJ2-2; 10 bases fit TRBD2. The J segment lost 6 bases and the V segment lost 6 bases, leaving 13 bases of the junction unmatched. The germline V gene has CDR1 SGHTA and CDR2 FQGNSA. This CDR3 is 17 amino acids long. CDR3 protein: CASRKSLAGVFSGELFF. DNA for the CDR3: TGTGCCAGCAGAAAATCGCTAGCGGGGGTTTTTTCCGGGGAGCTGTTTTTT.

This clonotype was counted between two and nine times. Sequence at one end of the junction differs from germline and may be a read error. The chain has TRBV5-1 and TRBJ2-5; no firm D call. Germline CDR1 reads SGHRS; CDR2 reads YFSETQ. This CDR3 has 15 residues. The CDR3, as DNA: TGCGCCAGCAGATTGGGCCCGCTCTCCCAAGAGACCCAGTACTTC. Translated: CASRLGPLSQETQYF.

This clonotype was picked up a small number of times. V is TRBV19 and J is TRBJ1-1; a possible D gene is TRBD1 (5 bases). Trimming left V 6 bases short and J 7 bases short, with 9 bases between. Germline V gene lookup returns CDR1 LNHDA and CDR2 SQIVND (reference sequence). CDR3 length equals 11 residues. The CDR3 here is CASSPGDEAFF. The CDR3 DNA sequence: TGTGCCAGTAGCCCGGGGGATGAAGCTTTCTTT.

The chain combines TRBV2 with TRBJ2-3; 11 bases are a match to TRBD2. V was pared by 1 base and J by 2 bases, with 8 bases of the junction left unmatched. Germline V lookup: CDR1 SNHLY, CDR2 FYNNEI. This CDR3 has 18 residues. The chain's CDR3 is CASSEGSLAGGLTDTQYF. Written as DNA, the CDR3 is TGTGCCAGCAGTGAAGGCTCGCTAGCGGGGGGCCTCACAGATACGCAGTATTTT.

The rearrangement joins TRBV28 to TRBJ2-1; 9 nucleotides match TRBD2. V was pared by 6 bases and J by 8 bases, with 17 bases of the junction left unmatched. The germline gives CDR1 MDHEN, CDR2 SYDVKM. The CDR3 covers 17 residues. CDR3 nucleotides: TGTGCCAGCAGGCCAGCCCCGGGACTAGCCAGTTTTCATGAGCAGTTCTTC. Translated: CASRPAPGLASFHEQFF.

The rearrangement links TRBV7-8 to TRBJ2-1, with 9 bases identical to TRBD2. The V gene's germline CDR1 is SGHVS and CDR2 FQNEAQ. V lost 2 bases, J lost 8 bases, and 13 bases stayed unmatched. The CDR3 runs 17 residues. CDR3 DNA: TGTGCCAGCAGCTTAAAGTCGCGCGCGGGGGGGTTCGATGAGCAGTTCTTC. This encodes CASSLKSRAGGFDEQFF.

The V gene is TRBV29-1, the J gene TRBJ2-2; no clear D. V was pared by 4 bases and J by 2 bases, with 14 bases between. From germline, CDR1 is SQVTM and CDR2 ANQGSEA. The CDR3 runs to 15 residues. CDR3 DNA: TGCAGCGTTGTATGGCCGACACCTAACACCGGGGAGCTGTTTTTT. It is translated as CSVVWPTPNTGELFF.

In this sample, this clonotype turned up many times. The chain recombines TRBV4-3 with TRBJ2-3; D is possibly TRBD2 (5 bases). This CDR3 is 14 amino acids long. The V gene lost 1 base and the J gene lost 2 bases, with 7 bases spanning the gap. CDR1 LGHNA and CDR2 YSLEER come from the germline V gene. The CDR3 is CASSQATNTDTQYF. The CDR3 nucleotides are TGCGCCAGCAGCCAAGCGACTAACACAGATACGCAGTATTTT.

This clonotype was recorded a few times. The CDR3 loop is CASGPRGATGELFF. CDR3 nucleotide sequence: TGTGCCAGTGGCCCCAGGGGAGCCACCGGGGAGCTGTTTTTT. The rearrangement links TRBV28 to TRBJ2-2; D is possibly TRBD1 (6 bases). The germline V gene encodes CDR1 MDHEN and CDR2 SYDVKM. Trimming stripped 9 bases from V and 4 bases from J, with 15 bases between. The CDR3 sequence is 14 residues long.

J is TRBJ2-2 and V is TRBV20-1; D possibly corresponds to TRBD2 (6 bases). The CDR3 has 16 amino acids. Trimming pared 0 bases from V and 1 base from J, leaving 12 bases between. Germline V gene data show CDR1 as DFQATT and CDR2 as SNEGSKA (reference sequence). This CDR3 reads CSARDRRAGNTGELFF. The CDR3 DNA is TGCAGTGCTAGAGATAGGAGGGCAGGGAACACCGGGGAGCTGTTTTTT.

The J gene is TRBJ2-1, the V gene TRBV7-6; 9 bases are shared with TRBD2. Germline V gene sequence: CDR1 SGHVS, CDR2 FNYEAQ. The CDR3 extends over 15 amino acids. The J segment lost 6 bases and the V segment lost 1 base, leaving 4 bases of the junction unmatched. CDR3 sequence (DNA): TGTGCCAGCAGCTTAGGGGCTAGCGGGGTCAATGAGCAGTTCTTC. It translates to CASSLGASGVNEQFF.

This clonotype has just a few counts. The chain combines TRBV28 with TRBJ1-2; TRBD1 matches 8 bases. This CDR3 region has 12 residues. The junction had 4 bases not matched to a gene; V was cut back by 5 bases and J by 8 bases. CDR1 is MDHEN and CDR2 is SYDVKM in the germline V gene. In nucleotides, the CDR3 is TGTGCCAGCAGTGCTCAGGGGGCGGGCTACACCTTC. Translating gives CASSAQGAGYTF.

As to this clonotype: A junction end diverges from the germline sequence, so it may reflect a read error. V usage is TRBV13 and J usage is TRBJ2-7; no clear D gene. Looked up from germline, CDR1 is PRHDT and CDR2 is FYEKMQ (reference sequence). The length of the CDR3 is 14 residues. CDR3 DNA: TGTGCCAGCAGCTTAGAGTACCGGTCCTTCGAGCAGTACTTC. This codes for CASSLEYRSFEQYF.